This entry lists 32 T cell receptor beta chains sequenced from one sample in a study of shared clonotypes between healthy human individuals (dated by TCRdb to about 2020). The method behind the library was the immunoSEQ multiplex PCR assay. In its TCRdb copy, this immuneACCESS table keeps in-frame sequences only and misses some clones. Where compared with another copy, unresolved V genes explain less than half of these, and the others have no known cause. Within this sample are 2 million to 2.5 million clones, with under 95% of them counted one time only. The ten largest account for approximately 0.35% of the sample. The sequencing sample was made of naive CD4+ T cells from PBMCs. The sample's cell subset or site label, decoded: CD45RA+ positively selected. The receptors originated from a man aged 18 to 30 in good health. Some clones in this sample may be carry-over from other donors' samples.

This chain links TRBV2 with TRBJ2-1, with TRBD2 identical over 8 bases. Germline trimming cut 2 bases from V and 7 bases from J; bases unmatched to any gene: 10. In germline, CDR1 is SNHLY, CDR2 FYNNEI. The CDR3 spans 16 residues. The CDR3 sequence: CASSEMAGGPGNEQFF. CDR3 coding DNA: TGTGCCAGCAGTGAAATGGCGGGAGGCCCCGGGAATGAGCAGTTCTTC.

The chain carries TRBV28 and TRBJ1-1; D remains ambiguous. The germline gives CDR1 MDHEN, CDR2 SYDVKM. V lost 6 bases to trimming and J lost 10 bases, with 12 bases between them. There are 11 residues in the CDR3. The CDR3 region has the DNA TGTGCCAGCAGCAACTCCGTGGGAGCTTTCTTT. Amino acid sequence: CASSNSVGAFF.

This rearrangement joins TRBV6-5 to TRBJ1-2; maybe TRBD1 (5 bases). The length of the CDR3 is 15 residues. V was clipped by 0 bases and J by 8 bases, with 16 bases between them. Germline V gene sequence: CDR1 MNHEY, CDR2 SVGAGI. CDR3 in amino acids: CASSYSSGALIGYTF. CDR3 nucleotide sequence: TGTGCCAGCAGTTACTCGAGTGGGGCCTTAATCGGCTACACCTTC.

The chain has TRBV5-4 and TRBJ1-1; possibly TRBD1 for D (6 bases). The V gene lost 4 bases and the J gene lost 3 bases, with 16 bases spanning the gap. The germline V gene encodes CDR1 SGHNT and CDR2 YYREEE (reference sequence). The CDR3 covers 15 residues. CDR3 region: CASSGAARGHTEAFF. The CDR3 nucleotides are TGTGCCAGCAGCGGAGCTGCCCGGGGGCACACTGAAGCTTTCTTT.

A single count supports this clone. As DNA, the CDR3 is TGTGCCAGCTCACCAGGACCGATGGACACTGAAGCTTTCTTT. Its translation: CASSPGPMDTEAFF. This rearrangement joins TRBV18 to TRBJ1-1; no clear D gene. In germline, CDR1 is KGHSH, CDR2 LQKENI. V gave up 2 bases and J gave up 3 bases, with 10 bases separating them. The CDR3 spans 14 residues.

The table lists this clone with a count of one. The rearrangement joins TRBV10-1 to TRBJ1-1, with D tentatively TRBD1 (6 bases). V was pared by 7 bases and J by 4 bases, with 22 bases between. The CDR3 has 16 amino acids. The germline V gene encodes CDR1 WNHNN and CDR2 SYGVQD (reference sequence). DNA for the CDR3: TGCGCCAGCAAACGGGACACACACCACGGGGCCACTGAAGCTTTCTTT. Protein sequence: CASKRDTHHGATEAFF.

This clone showed up just once. This chain joins TRBV19 and TRBJ1-2; 7 nucleotides align to TRBD1. CDR1 is LNHDA, CDR2 SQIVND, per germline (reference sequence). Unmatched junction bases numbered 5, after V lost 6 bases and J lost 4 bases. The CDR3 runs 13 residues. CDR3 sequence: CASRQTGRYGYTF. The CDR3 region has the DNA TGTGCCAGTAGACAGACAGGGCGCTATGGCTACACCTTC.

The chain uses TRBV5-1 and TRBJ2-1; 9 positions match TRBD2. The V and J ends lost 0 bases and 8 bases, in that order; junction bases with no gene match: 6. CDR1 and CDR2 (germline): SGHRS, YFSETQ. The length of the CDR3 is 15 residues. The DNA of the CDR3 is TGCGCCAGCAGCTTGGTTAGCGGGAGTCTCTATGAGCAGTTCTTC. This codes for CASSLVSGSLYEQFF.

This clone has a handful of counts. V is TRBV18 and J is TRBJ1-1, with a possible D match to TRBD1 (5 bases). The germline gives CDR1 KGHSH, CDR2 LQKENI. Trimming shortened V by 6 bases and J by 7 bases, and 18 bases separated the two germline ends. The CDR3 has 14 residues. The CDR3 loop reads CASSSDAPRGEAFF. The DNA for the CDR3 is TGTGCCAGCTCGTCGGACGCGCCTAGGGGTGAAGCTTTCTTT. The variable domain in full, completed from reference TRBV18 and TRBJ1-1, reads NAGVMQNPRHLVRRRGQEARLRCSPMKGHSHVYWYRQLPEEGLKFMVYLQKENIIDESGMPKERFSAEFPKEGPSILRIQQVVRGDSAAYFCASSSDAPRGEAFFGQGTRLTVV.

The chain joins TRBV5-6 to TRBJ1-3; weak D call: TRBD1 (5 bases). Between the trimmed V and J ends, which lost 4 bases and 4 bases, there was a span of 9 bases. Germline CDR1 and CDR2: SGHDT and YYEEEE. This CDR3 region has 13 residues. CDR3 DNA sequence: TGTGCCAGCAGCCCCAGGGACGGAAACACCATATATTTT. Amino acid sequence: CASSPRDGNTIYF. Combining the CDR3 with reference TRBV5-6 and TRBJ1-3 gives the whole variable domain DAGVTQSPTHLIKTRGQQVTLRCSPKSGHDTVSWYQQALGQGPQFIFQYYEEEERQRGNFPDRFSGHQFPNYSSELNVNALLLGDSALYLCASSPRDGNTIYFGEGSWLTVV.

In the case of this clone: Other DNA sequences in the sample encode the same CDR3. The chain employs TRBV18 and TRBJ1-5; D is perhaps TRBD1 (5 bases). CDR1 is KGHSH and CDR2 is LQKENI in the germline V gene. V was shortened by 3 bases and J by 2 bases, with 8 bases between the two germline ends. CDR3 size: 14 residues. Written as DNA, the CDR3 is TGTGCCAGCTCACCCCCGGGGGGCAATCAGCCCCAGCATTTT. Translated, it gives CASSPPGGNQPQHF. Variable domain in full (rest from reference TRBV18 and TRBJ1-5): NAGVMQNPRHLVRRRGQEARLRCSPMKGHSHVYWYRQLPEEGLKFMVYLQKENIIDESGMPKERFSAEFPKEGPSILRIQQVVRGDSAAYFCASSPPGGNQPQHFGDGTRLSIL.

V is TRBV5-1 and J is TRBJ2-3, with TRBD2 as a possible D gene (5 bases). The germline gives CDR1 SGHRS, CDR2 YFSETQ. V lost 6 bases and J lost 0, with 20 bases in between. The CDR3 is made up of 17 amino acids. The DNA for the CDR3 is TGCGCCAGCAACCGGAATCCCCCTAGCATGAGCACAGATACGCAGTATTTT. It codes for CASNRNPPSMSTDTQYF.

The rearrangement links TRBV14 to TRBJ2-3, with TRBD1 identical over 7 bases. CDR1 and CDR2 (germline): SGHDN, FVKESK. This CDR3 comprises 15 residues. The V and J ends lost 3 bases and 3 bases, in that order; junction bases with no gene match: 6. CDR3 residues: CASSQQGVGTDTQYF. In DNA, the CDR3 is TGTGCCAGCAGCCAGCAGGGGGTAGGAACAGATACGCAGTATTTT.

The genes are TRBV6-5 and TRBJ1-5; D not certain. The CDR3 is 16 residues long. CDR1 is MNHEY, CDR2 SVGAGI, per germline. Trimming took 0 bases from V and 0 from J, leaving 9 bases between them. The CDR3 spells CASSYSAGISNQPQHF. CDR3 bases: TGTGCCAGCAGTTACTCGGCCGGGATTAGCAATCAGCCCCAGCATTTT.

The gene calls are TRBV15 and TRBJ1-2; 8 nucleotides agree with TRBD1. Germline trimming cut 1 base from V and 6 bases from J; bases unmatched to any gene: 13. This CDR3 has 17 amino acids. Per the germline V gene, CDR1 is LNHNV and CDR2 is YYDKDF (reference sequence). The CDR3 loop reads CATSRAPTPTGVDGYTF. CDR3 nucleotide sequence: TGTGCCACCAGCAGAGCTCCCACCCCGACAGGGGTCGATGGCTACACCTTC.

V and J are TRBV5-6 and TRBJ1-6; TRBD1 might be the D (6 bases). The V end lost 0 bases, the J end lost 8 bases, and 21 bases lay between the germline ends. The CDR3 is 18 residues long. Germline-derived CDR1 and CDR2 are SGHDT and YYEEEE. The CDR3 DNA reads TGTGCCAGCAGCTTGGAGGGGCAGGGGTGGCGTTCTGATTCACCCCTCCACTTT. Its translation: CASSLEGQGWRSDSPLHF.

V and J are TRBV19 and TRBJ1-5, with D possibly being TRBD1 (6 bases). V dropped 4 bases and J dropped 4 bases, with 17 bases sitting between them. CDR1 and CDR2 (germline): LNHDA, SQIVND (reference sequence). CDR3 length equals 16 residues. The CDR3 loop is CASSTRGAGENQPQHF. CDR3 DNA sequence: TGTGCCAGTAGTACCCGAGGAGCAGGGGAGAATCAGCCCCAGCATTTT.

This clone appeared a single time. The chain recombines TRBV10-3 with TRBJ2-1, with TRBD2 identical over 7 bases. Germline CDR1 reads ENHRY; CDR2 reads SYGVKD. CDR3 length: 12 residues. The V segment lost 11 bases and the J segment 9 bases; nucleotides outside the gene matches: 10. As DNA, the CDR3 is TGTGCCGCCGGGTCTAGCGGTGGTGAGCAGTTCTTC. This gives the protein CAAGSSGGEQFF.

This rearrangement joins TRBV27 to TRBJ2-2; TRBD1 might be the D (6 bases). The V end was cut by 6 bases, the J end by 6 bases, with 11 bases between. The CDR3 has 13 residues. In germline, CDR1 is MNHEY, CDR2 SMNVEV (reference sequence). CDR3 residues: CASRLQGPGELFF. As DNA, the CDR3 is TGTGCCAGCAGACTACAGGGACCCGGGGAGCTGTTTTTT.

This clone came up a few times. V gene TRBV30 combines with J gene TRBJ1-3; the D gene is possibly TRBD1 (6 bases). The CDR3 is 14 residues long. Trimming shortened V by 3 bases and J by 0 bases, and 9 bases separated the two germline ends. Per the germline V gene, CDR1 is GTSNPN and CDR2 is SVGIG (reference sequence). The CDR3 DNA reads as TGTGCCTGGAGCAAGGACAGCTCTGGAAACACCATATATTTT. Translated, it gives CAWSKDSSGNTIYF.

The chain combines TRBV9 with TRBJ2-3; a weak D match, TRBD2 (5 bases). Germline-derived CDR1 and CDR2 are SGDLS and YYNGEE. This CDR3 is 14 amino acids long. V lost 3 bases and J 6 bases, leaving 14 bases between the germline ends. The CDR3 loop reads CASSAAPSSDTQYF. CDR3 DNA: TGTGCCAGCAGCGCCGCCCCTAGCTCGGATACGCAGTATTTT.

The V and J genes are TRBV6-4 and TRBJ1-3; 10 bases are shared with TRBD1. The CDR3 extends over 18 amino acids. The germline CDR1 and CDR2 sequences are MRHNA and SNTAGT. With V trimmed by 3 bases and J by 4 bases, 12 bases remained unmatched. The DNA of the CDR3 is TGTGCCAGCAGTGAGTCCCGACAGGGGGCTGTGTGGGGAAACACCATATATTTT. Protein: CASSESRQGAVWGNTIYF.

This chain connects TRBV28 to TRBJ1-5, with D possibly matching TRBD1 (5 bases). V lost 6 bases and J lost 0, with 9 bases in between. Per the germline V gene, CDR1 is MDHEN and CDR2 is SYDVKM. This CDR3 is built from 14 residues. The chain's CDR3 is CASRQENSNQPQHF. The CDR3 DNA reads as TGTGCCAGCAGACAGGAGAATAGCAATCAGCCCCAGCATTTT.

This clone was observed once. V gene TRBV29-1 combines with J gene TRBJ2-1; the match to TRBD2 covers 7 bases. This CDR3 comprises 15 residues. V dropped 1 base and J dropped 8; count of bases not matched to a gene: 11. The germline V gene has CDR1 SQVTM and CDR2 ANQGSEA. Here the CDR3 reads CSVEGQERDVYEQFF. CDR3 nucleotides: TGCAGCGTTGAAGGCCAGGAGCGGGACGTGTATGAGCAGTTCTTC.

The chain carries TRBV5-4 and TRBJ1-1, with 10 nucleotides matching TRBD1. Per the germline V gene, CDR1 is SGHNT and CDR2 is YYREEE (reference sequence). This CDR3 has 14 amino acids. The V and J ends lost 4 bases and 5 bases, in that order; junction bases with no gene match: 5. As DNA, the CDR3 is TGTGCCAGCAGCGGGGACAGGGGTTGGACTGAAGCTTTCTTT. Amino acids: CASSGDRGWTEAFF.

The V and J genes are TRBV10-1 and TRBJ1-2; no firm D call. Germline-derived CDR1 and CDR2 are WNHNN and SYGVQD (reference sequence). Trimming stripped 8 bases from V and 5 bases from J, with 18 bases between. The CDR3 sequence is 14 residues long. CDR3 coding DNA: TGCGCCAGCGGGAATCGTCGGGTCGGATATGGCTACACCTTC. Translating it yields CASGNRRVGYGYTF.

CDR3 protein: CASSFQGPGELFF. CDR3 in DNA: TGTGCCAGCAGTTTCCAGGGGCCCGGGGAGCTGTTTTTT. The J gene is TRBJ2-2, the V gene TRBV2; D perhaps matches TRBD1 (6 bases). CDR1 is SNHLY and CDR2 is FYNNEI in the germline V gene. The ends were cut back, 5 bases at V and 6 bases at J, with 10 bases in the middle. The CDR3 runs to 13 residues.

This chain joins TRBV2 and TRBJ2-1; 11 bases agree with TRBD2. V lost 6 bases and J lost 2; bases outside the gene matches: 6. The germline CDR1 and CDR2 sequences are SNHLY and FYNNEI. The CDR3 is 16 amino acids. CDR3 in amino acids: CASREGLAVTYNEQFF. CDR3 DNA sequence: TGTGCCAGCAGGGAGGGACTAGCGGTTACCTACAATGAGCAGTTCTTC.

The genes are TRBV9 and TRBJ2-2, with D perhaps matching TRBD1 (6 bases). With 3 bases removed from V and 4 bases from J, the gap between germline ends came to 13 bases. The CDR3 runs 15 residues. CDR1 is SGDLS, CDR2 YYNGEE, per germline. The CDR3 DNA reads TGTGCCAGCAGCGAAGGGGGACGGACCACCGGGGAGCTGTTTTTT. Its protein product is CASSEGGRTTGELFF.

This clone turned up a few times. Other DNA sequences from this sample encode an identical CDR3 as well. This chain connects TRBV28 to TRBJ1-2; D possibly corresponds to TRBD1 (5 bases). V gave up 5 bases and J gave up 5 bases, with 6 bases separating them. This CDR3 comprises 11 residues. Per the germline V gene, CDR1 is MDHEN and CDR2 is SYDVKM. The CDR3 loop reads CASSQGYGYTF. CDR3 bases: TGTGCCAGCAGTCAGGGATATGGCTACACCTTC.

The V gene is TRBV10-2, the J gene TRBJ2-7; D remains ambiguous. Per germline, CDR1 WSHSY and CDR2 SAAADI. The CDR3 contains 11 residues. Trimming removed 4 bases at V and 4 bases at J, with 5 bases between. Here the CDR3 reads CASSARYEQYF. For the CDR3, the DNA is TGCGCCAGCAGTGCGAGATACGAGCAGTACTTC.

CDR3 DNA sequence: TGTGCCAGCAGCTTTTTGAGCACAGATACGCAGTATTTT. Translation: CASSFLSTDTQYF. The chain links TRBV7-3 to TRBJ2-3, with no clear D. The CDR3 loop spans 13 amino acids. CDR1 and CDR2 (germline): SGHTA, FQGTGA. With 3 bases removed from V and 0 bases from J, the gap between germline ends came to 4 bases.